A selection of T cell receptor beta chains follows, all from one sample in a study of blood T cell repertoires in COVID-19. Assay used: immunoSEQ multiplex PCR; TCRdb lists only in-frame clones, some missing. This table holds about 200,000 clones, roughly nine tenths found once. The sequenced sample was peripheral blood. The receptor set was obtained from a woman in her 70s with acute or convalescent COVID-19. Both conserved end residues are part of each CDR3. Fields, in order: V gene, D gene, J gene, clone size, CDR3 DNA, CDR3 protein. The D gene is left open where the match is weak. Size values are once, few and many counts, or a class for expanded clones, and some rows have none.

>TRBV5-1|-|TRBJ1-1|-
TGCGCCAGCAGCTTGGACCCCGGGGGGAACACTGAAGCTTTCTTT
CASSLDPGGNTEAFF
>TRBV4-2|TRBD1|TRBJ1-1|-
TGTGCCAGCAGCCAAGACAGGGGGCCGCCTGAAGCTTTCTTT
CASSQDRGPPEAFF
>TRBV14|-|TRBJ1-5|-
TGTGCCAGCAGCCAAGGGGGGGTCCAGCCCCAGCATTTT
CASSQGGVQPQHF
>TRBV7-2|-|TRBJ1-6|-
TGTGCCAGCAGCGGACGGGGGGAACGCTCACCCCTCCACTTT
CASSGRGERSPLHF
>TRBV5-1|-|TRBJ2-3|-
TGCGCCAGTAGGACTGAAGCTAGCACAGATACGCAGTATTTT
CASRTEASTDTQYF
>TRBV2|TRBD1|TRBJ1-2|-
TGTGCCACCCGACAGGGGGCCGAGGGCTACACCTTC
CATRQGAEGYTF
>TRBV24-1|-|TRBJ1-3|-
TGTGCCACCAGTCGTAATCCTCCGGGCTCTGGAAACACCATATATTTT
CATSRNPPGSGNTIYF
>TRBV5-6|-|TRBJ2-2|-
TGTGCCAGCAGCTTGCACGGGGAGCTGTTTTTT
CASSLHGELFF
>TRBV6-6|TRBD2|TRBJ2-1|-
TGTGCCAGCAGTTACTCAGGCGGGAGGACCAGCAATGAGCAGTTCTTC
CASSYSGGRTSNEQFF
>TRBV5-1|-|TRBJ1-1|-
TGCGCCAGCAGCTTGGTAATAGCGGGCGACCAAGCTTTCTTT
CASSLVIAGDQAFF
>TRBV27|-|TRBJ1-1|-
TGTGCCAGCAGTTTCGAGGGAAAGAGGACTGAAGCTTTCTTT
CASSFEGKRTEAFF
>TRBV24-1|TRBD1|TRBJ2-7|-
TGTGCCACCAGTGACCCGGGACAGGGTCGCTACGAGCAGTACTTC
CATSDPGQGRYEQYF
>TRBV24-1|-|TRBJ2-5|-
TGTGCCACCAGTGTGGCTAGCGACCAAGAGACCCAGTACTTC
CATSVASDQETQYF
>TRBV6-5|TRBD2|TRBJ2-7|-
TGTGCCAGCAGTTACTCGATTGCTAGCGGGGGCCGCGAGCAGTACTTC
CASSYSIASGGREQYF
>TRBV10-3|TRBD1|TRBJ2-5|-
TGTGCCATCAGTCGAGACAGGGGGCTCGAGACCCAGTACTTC
CAISRDRGLETQYF
>TRBV6-4|TRBD2|TRBJ2-1|few
TGTGCCAGCAGTCCCTTTGGGGCTAGCGGCAATGAGCAGTTCTTC
CASSPFGASGNEQFF
>TRBV5-1|-|TRBJ2-7|-
TGCGCCAGCAGCTTGGCAACAGGGAAAGCCTACGAGCAGTACTTC
CASSLATGKAYEQYF
>TRBV6-5|-|TRBJ2-2|-
TGTGCCAGCAGTCCTTTTACCGGGGAGCTGTTTTTT
CASSPFTGELFF
>TRBV5-1|-|TRBJ2-3|-
TGCGCCAGCAGCCGGGGACTGAGCACAGATACGCAGTATTTT
CASSRGLSTDTQYF
>TRBV7-3|TRBD2|TRBJ2-1|-
TGTGCCAGCAGCTTAAGGGCTAGCGGGAGCTACAATGAGCAGTTCTTC
CASSLRASGSYNEQFF
>TRBV9|TRBD1|TRBJ1-4|-
TGTGCCAGCAGCGTAGCGACAGGGAGAGGGGCCCTAGCTGAAAAACTGTTTTTT
CASSVATGRGALAEKLFF
>TRBV5-6|-|TRBJ2-5|-
TGTGCCAGCAGCTTGGCCAAAGAGACCCAGTACTTC
CASSLAKETQYF
>TRBV6-4|-|TRBJ1-2|-
TGTGCCAGCAGTGAGGGTCAACAGCGGGGCTACACCTTC
CASSEGQQRGYTF
>TRBV7-2|-|TRBJ2-7|-
TGTGCCAGCAGCCCCCGCACAGGGTACGAGCAGTACTTC
CASSPRTGYEQYF
>TRBV6-2/TRBV6-3|-|TRBJ1-1|-
TGTGCCAGCAGTTTAGGGGAGGTGAACACTGAAGCTTTCTTT
CASSLGEVNTEAFF
>TRBV7-9|-|TRBJ2-2|once
TGTGCCAGCAGACCAGGGGGAGCGGGCAACACCGGGGAGCTGTTTTTT
CASRPGGAGNTGELFF
>TRBV5-4|TRBD1|TRBJ2-6|-
TGTGCCAGCAGCTTGGTGGCCACACAGGGGGCTGGCGGGGCCAACGTCCTGACTTTC
CASSLVATQGAGGANVLTF